Detailed here is one TCR beta chain. Its specificity is unknown. Study observations and caveats: The TCR gene usage of tumor memory CD4+ T cells clustered together with blood and lymph node memory CD4+ cells and with lymph node naive CD4+ cells.

Constant-region reverse primers amplified full-length variable regions, followed by semi-nested Nested Universal Primer A PCR. One entry per CDR3 protein results from TCRdb running MiXCR on the 5' RACE reads. Of 45,000 to 55,000 distinct CDR3 sequences listed, about 25% are singletons. This CDR3 comprises 15 residues. The germline gives CDR1 DFQATT, CDR2 SNEGSKA (reference sequence). The junction had 8 bases not matched to a gene; V was cut back by 4 bases and J by 1 base. Sequenced sample: tumor-infiltrating naive CD4+ T cells sorted from the breast tumor. Subset in this sample: naive CD4+ T cells, CD4+CD45RA+CD25-. This clonotype originated in a female donor with breast cancer. The chain recombines TRBV20-1 with TRBJ2-7; 9 positions agree with TRBD2. This CDR3 is CSATTAGGGSYEQYF. DNA of the CDR3: TGCAGTGCTACTACAGCGGGAGGTGGGTCCTACGAGCAGTACTTC.